This T cell receptor (beta chain) was sequenced during a study of shared clonotypes between healthy human individuals (dated by TCRdb to about 2020). For the study in its entirety: Two women and a few men aged 18 to 49 years were included in the cohort. For each donor, CD4 naive and CD4 memory were each run on three plates, CD8 naive on two plates, and CD8 memory on one plate. To estimate repertoire size and how much clonotypes are shared between individuals, the study performed deep sequencing of blood TCR repertoires from roughly five healthy adults. Libraries were prepared and TCR repertoires were sequenced by different laboratories using diverse techniques, in order to increase sequencing depth and limit assay-specific biases. Leukapheresis yielded between about 0.9 and 9 billion PBMCs per donor. The full study reports these points: Larger estimated clonotype richness was generally found for naive subsets than for memory subsets. Because the study included a small number of donors, the genetic and exposure-history diversity represented was limited. Across four donors, approximately 5% of naive CD4, approximately 3.6% of naive CD8, 2% to 2.5% of memory CD4, and about 0.4% of memory CD8 clonotypes were shared. Pairwise subsampling indicated that sequencing depth was expected to affect the degree of clonotype sharing among donors. Even with the large sequencing depth, rarefaction of the sorted-subset datasets indicated that sequencing was incomplete. Sampling was restricted to blood, and TCR repertoires in tissues likely differ from the TCR repertoires found in blood. Clonotypes shared by all four sorted-subset donors showed higher generation probabilities than non-shared clonotypes.

This clone was seen once. This clone's antigen is unknown. No base quality values were provided; no much bigger clone lies one nucleotide off. Donors were healthy HIV-negative adults with no recently reported acute infections or vaccinations. Every donor was a Caucasian adult residing in Nashville, Tennessee, USA. CD4+ T cells were enriched by magnetic negative selection; naive cells were then positively selected on CD45RA, and the negative fraction formed the memory subset. After blood collection by leukapheresis, PBMCs were isolated using Ficoll-Histopaque density gradient centrifugation and then cryopreserved in the vapor phase of liquid nitrogen. Analytical flow cytometry was used to check the purity and quantity of each magnetically sorted T cell population. Genomic DNA was isolated from every sorted fraction and measured by UV absorbance on a Nanodrop 2000c. Deletion took 2 bases off V and 13 bases off J, with a span of 25 bases between the germline ends. The germline V gene gives CDR1 as SGHRS and CDR2 as YFSETQ. The CDR3 contains 15 residues, cysteine and phenylalanine counted. Only the CDR3 DNA is retained, 45 bases long and in frame from the first base.

Using the deep immunoSEQ assay, TCR CDR3 regions were amplified from genomic DNA by multiplex PCR. Extracted genomic DNA from each cell subset was distributed evenly across all wells of several immunoSEQ 96-well plates, and each plate was treated as a replicate. For sorted subsets, about 200 ng genomic DNA, equal to approximately 30,000 T cell genomes, was loaded into each replicate PCR. Purified libraries were measured with a Qubit 3.0 fluorometer, size-checked on a Bioanalyzer 2100, and measured again with the KAPA Library Quantification kit. Every immunoSEQ 96-well plate was sequenced on a dedicated single-read 150-cycle Illumina NextSeq 550 flow cell. In the authors' own workflow: Because only junctional sequences without quality scores were contained in the immunoSEQ output, filtering matching that applied to full-length reads could not be performed. Sequences were annotated with PyIR, a Python wrapper for IgBLAST v1.9, and V/J genes and CDR3 were assigned using IMGT germline references. Any read was removed if the V/J assignment was weak (E-value above 1e-6), the CDR3 was missing, or the read contained stop codons, out-of-frame junctions, or ambiguous translated residues. A V3J clonotype was defined by an identical inferred V gene, J gene, and CDR3 amino acid sequence. The percentage overlap between two repertoires was calculated by dividing the number of shared unique clonotypes by the size of the smaller repertoire. Three approaches were used to assess repertoire richness: RTK rarefaction, the Chao1 estimator, and Recon v2.1 estimates of unobserved clonotypes. OLGA was used to compute generation probabilities for all TCRbeta clonotypes that the gDNA method yielded from a few donors. TCRdb stores this immuneACCESS table with in-frame sequences only. Part of the clones is absent; in the studies checked, under half of the shortfall reflects unresolved V genes, and no reason is known for the rest. V, J and clone size are those of that table, while D and trimming were read from the DNA. The sample table lists about 2.3 million clones, 92% of them with a count of one. 0.37% of the sample is held by the ten biggest clonotypes.

The clonotype originates from a man aged 18 to 35 in good health. Some clones in this sample may be carry-over from other donors' samples. Material for sequencing was naive CD4+ T cells from PBMCs. Taken with the paper, the label for cell subset or site translates to: CD45RA+ positively selected. In this chain, TRBV5-1 is recombined with TRBJ2-7, with the D assignment possibly TRBD1 or TRBD2, given 5 matching bases for each. The bases are TGCGCCAGCAGCTTTCAGCAGGGACCAATAGGGGCCGGTTACTTC. Its amino acids are CASSFQQGPIGAGYF.